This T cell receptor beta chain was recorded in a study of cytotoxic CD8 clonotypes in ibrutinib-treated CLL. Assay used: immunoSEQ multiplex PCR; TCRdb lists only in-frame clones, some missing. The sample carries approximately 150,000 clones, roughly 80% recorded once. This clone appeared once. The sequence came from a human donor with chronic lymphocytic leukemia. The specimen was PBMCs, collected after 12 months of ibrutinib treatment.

CDR3 sequence: CASSPDSRLAKNIQYF. CDR3 DNA sequence: TGTGCCAGCAGTCCCGACAGCAGGCTAGCCAAAAACATTCAGTACTTC. The chain couples TRBV27 to TRBJ2-4; possible D gene TRBD1, 5 bases. The CDR3 has 16 residues. From germline, CDR1 is MNHEY and CDR2 SMNVEV (reference sequence). The germline V and J ends were trimmed by 5 bases and 0 bases, with 14 bases remaining between them.